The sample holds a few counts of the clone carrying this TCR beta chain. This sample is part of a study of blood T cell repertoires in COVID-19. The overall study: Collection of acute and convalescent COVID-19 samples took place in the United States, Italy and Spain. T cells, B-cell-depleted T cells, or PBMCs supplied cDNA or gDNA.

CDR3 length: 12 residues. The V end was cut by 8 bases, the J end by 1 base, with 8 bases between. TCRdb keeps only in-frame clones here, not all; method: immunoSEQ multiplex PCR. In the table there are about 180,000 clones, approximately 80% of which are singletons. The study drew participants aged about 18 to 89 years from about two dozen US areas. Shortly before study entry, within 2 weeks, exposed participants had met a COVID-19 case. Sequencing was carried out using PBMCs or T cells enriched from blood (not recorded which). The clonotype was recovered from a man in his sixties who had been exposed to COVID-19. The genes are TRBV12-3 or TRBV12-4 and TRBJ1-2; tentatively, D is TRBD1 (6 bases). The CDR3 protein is CASAQGNYGYTF. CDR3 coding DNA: TGTGCCAGCGCACAGGGTAACTATGGCTACACCTTC.